The 14 T cell receptor beta chains reported below all come from one sample, sequenced in a study of cytomegalovirus exposure and HLA in healthy donors. PCR primers comprised 60 Vbeta and 13 Jbeta primers. Data came from immunoSEQ multiplex PCR; TCRdb stores just in-frame clones and leaves some out. The sample comprises around 110,000 clones, over 60% of which are singletons, and 2.5% to 3.5% rests with the top ten. What was sequenced was PBMCs. These receptors all come from a woman in her late teens or twenties in good health and CMV-seropositive.

This clone was seen a handful of times. This sequence joins TRBV5-6 and TRBJ2-7; 7 bases are a match to TRBD2. Germline CDR1 SGHDT, CDR2 YYEEEE. The trim removed 3 bases at V and 6 bases at J, leaving 15 bases unmatched. CDR3 length equals 16 residues. CDR3 amino acids: CASSSPRGRAPSEQYF. The CDR3 DNA follows: TGTGCCAGCAGCTCGCCACGGGGGAGGGCCCCATCCGAGCAGTACTTC. Full variable domain (outside the CDR3, taken from reference TRBV5-6 and TRBJ2-7): DAGVTQSPTHLIKTRGQQVTLRCSPKSGHDTVSWYQQALGQGPQFIFQYYEEEERQRGNFPDRFSGHQFPNYSSELNVNALLLGDSALYLCASSSPRGRAPSEQYFGPGTRLTVT.

The chain uses TRBV25-1 and TRBJ1-2; D unclear. Germline CDR1 MGHDK, CDR2 SYGVNS. Trimming took off 2 bases at V and 3 bases at J, with 7 bases between the two ends. This CDR3 is 13 amino acids long. Here the CDR3 reads CASSEEAHYGYTF. The CDR3 DNA reads as TGTGCCAGCAGTGAAGAGGCCCACTATGGCTACACCTTC.

The V and J genes are TRBV27 and TRBJ1-6; 9 bases agree with TRBD1. Trimming took 4 bases from V and 9 from J; bases not matched to a gene: 4. The CDR3 contains 14 residues. CDR1 MNHEY and CDR2 SMNVEV come from the germline V gene (reference sequence). CDR3 residues: CASSSGQGLSPLHF. As DNA, the CDR3 is TGTGCCAGCAGTTCGGGACAGGGACTTTCACCCCTCCACTTT.

The CDR3 DNA follows: TGTGCCACCCGACTAGCGGGAGAAACAGATACGCAGTATTTT. It codes for CATRLAGETDTQYF. The gene calls are TRBV10-3 and TRBJ2-3; 12 nucleotides match TRBD2. This CDR3 spans 14 amino acids. Germline CDR1 ENHRY, CDR2 SYGVKD. V dropped 10 bases and J dropped 3; count of bases not matched to a gene: 5.

The table lists this clone with a count of one. The chain joins TRBV10-2 to TRBJ1-2; a possible D gene is TRBD1 (6 bases). V lost 0 bases to trimming and J lost 6 bases, with 14 bases between them. The CDR3 spans 15 residues. CDR1 and CDR2 (germline): WSHSY, SAAADI. The CDR3 sequence: CASSESSYRVHGYTF. As DNA, the CDR3 is TGCGCCAGCAGTGAGTCATCCTACAGGGTACATGGCTACACCTTC.

The J gene is TRBJ2-2, the V gene TRBV6-5, with no clear D. The germline gives CDR1 MNHEY, CDR2 SVGAGI. The ends were cut back, 8 bases at V and 2 bases at J, with 12 bases in the middle. The CDR3 length is 14 residues. The CDR3 bases are TGTGCCAGCCCCGAGATTAAAAACACCGGGGAGCTGTTTTTT. The encoded protein is CASPEIKNTGELFF.

This clone appeared a few times. The chain combines TRBV7-2 with TRBJ2-3; no definite D call. The CDR3 covers 13 residues. Per the germline V gene, CDR1 is SGHTA and CDR2 is FQGNSA. The V and J ends lost 5 bases and 3 bases respectively, with 9 bases between them. DNA for the CDR3: TGTGCCAGCAGCCAAGAGTGGACAGATACGCAGTATTTT. It is translated as CASSQEWTDTQYF. The variable domain in full, with the rest retrieved from reference TRBV7-2 and TRBJ2-3, is GAGVSQSPSNKVTEKGKDVELRCDPISGHTALYWYRQSLGQGLEFLIYFQGNSAPDKSGLPSDRFSAERTGGSVSTLTIQRTQQEDSAVYLCASSQEWTDTQYFGPGTRLTVL.

The V gene is TRBV6-5, the J gene TRBJ2-3, with 7 bases that match TRBD2. Germline V gives CDR1 MNHEY, CDR2 SVGAGI. The CDR3 is made up of 15 amino acids. The V and J ends lost 5 bases and 0 bases, in that order; junction bases with no gene match: 5. The CDR3 loop is CASSPLAASTDTQYF. CDR3 bases: TGTGCCAGCAGTCCCCTAGCGGCTAGCACAGATACGCAGTATTTT.

The rearrangement uses TRBV11-3 and TRBJ2-1; 7 bases agree with TRBD2. CDR3 length: 15 residues. Germline loops: CDR1 SGHNT, CDR2 YENEEA. The ends lost 1 base at V and 7 bases at J; junction bases unmatched: 7. The CDR3 spells CASSLGAGVSNEQFF. The CDR3 coding sequence is TGTGCCAGCAGCTTAGGGGCGGGAGTGAGTAATGAGCAGTTCTTC.

The genes are TRBV11-1 and TRBJ1-4; 8 nucleotides agree with TRBD1. CDR1 is SGHAT, CDR2 FQDESV, per germline (reference sequence). Germline trimming cut 3 bases from V and 8 bases from J; bases unmatched to any gene: 5. CDR3 size: 14 residues. The CDR3 coding sequence is TGTGCCAGCAGCTTCCGACAGGGGAACGAAAAACTGTTTTTT. The encoded protein is CASSFRQGNEKLFF.

The table lists this clone with a few counts. The rearrangement uses TRBV9 and TRBJ2-1; maybe TRBD2 (6 bases). Germline CDR1 SGDLS, CDR2 YYNGEE. Trimming left V 4 bases short and J 6 bases short, with 23 bases between. The length of the CDR3 is 17 residues. CDR3 in DNA: TGTGCCAGCAGCCCGGACCCACCTCGAAGCGGGCGCAATGAGCAGTTCTTC. It is translated as CASSPDPPRSGRNEQFF. Full variable domain (rest looked up from reference TRBV9 and TRBJ2-1): DSGVTQTPKHLITATGQRVTLRCSPRSGDLSVYWYQQSLDQGLQFLIQYYNGEERAKGNILERFSAQQFPDLHSELNLSSLELGDSALYFCASSPDPPRSGRNEQFFGPGTRLTVL.

The chain recombines TRBV18 with TRBJ1-5; D gene ambiguous. Trimming left V 2 bases short and J 7 bases short, with 15 bases between. Germline V gene sequence: CDR1 KGHSH, CDR2 LQKENI. The CDR3 contains 15 residues. CDR3 DNA: TGTGCCAGCTCACCAACTACGGGAGCGATCCAGCCCCAGCATTTT. Protein sequence: CASSPTTGAIQPQHF.

V and J are TRBV10-2 and TRBJ2-7, with D uncertain. Trimming took 0 bases from V and 2 from J, leaving 11 bases between them. The CDR3 is made up of 15 amino acids. The V gene's germline CDR1 is WSHSY and CDR2 SAAADI. The CDR3 nucleotides are TGCGCCAGCAGTGAGTCGAATAGAGGAACCTACGAGCAGTACTTC. Residues: CASSESNRGTYEQYF.

The chain has TRBV6-5 and TRBJ1-5; D is unresolved. CDR1 and CDR2 (germline): MNHEY, SVGAGI. The V and J ends lost 7 bases and 0 bases respectively, with 13 bases between them. This CDR3 is built from 15 residues. The CDR3 bases are TGTGCCAGCAAACACAACAGCCTTAGCAATCAGCCCCAGCATTTT. Its translation is CASKHNSLSNQPQHF.